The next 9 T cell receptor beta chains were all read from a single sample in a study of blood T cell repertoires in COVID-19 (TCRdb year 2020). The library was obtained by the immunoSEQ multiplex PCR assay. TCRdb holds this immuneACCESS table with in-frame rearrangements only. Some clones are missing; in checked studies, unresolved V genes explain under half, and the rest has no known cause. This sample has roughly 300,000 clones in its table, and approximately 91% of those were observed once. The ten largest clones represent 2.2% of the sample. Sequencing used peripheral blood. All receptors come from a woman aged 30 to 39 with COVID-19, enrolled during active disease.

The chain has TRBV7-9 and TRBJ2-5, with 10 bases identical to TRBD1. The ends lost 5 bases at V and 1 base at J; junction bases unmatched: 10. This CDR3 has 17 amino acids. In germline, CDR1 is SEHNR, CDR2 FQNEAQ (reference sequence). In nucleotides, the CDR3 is TGTGCCAGCAGCCGACAGGCCCGGGACAGGGGCCAAGAGACCCAGTACTTC. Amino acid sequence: CASSRQARDRGQETQYF.

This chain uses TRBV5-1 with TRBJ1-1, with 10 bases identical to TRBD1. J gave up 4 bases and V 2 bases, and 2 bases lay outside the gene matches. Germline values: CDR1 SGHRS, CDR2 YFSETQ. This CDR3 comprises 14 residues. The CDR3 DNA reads TGCGCCAGCAGCTTAAGGACAGGGGGCACTGAAGCTTTCTTT. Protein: CASSLRTGGTEAFF.

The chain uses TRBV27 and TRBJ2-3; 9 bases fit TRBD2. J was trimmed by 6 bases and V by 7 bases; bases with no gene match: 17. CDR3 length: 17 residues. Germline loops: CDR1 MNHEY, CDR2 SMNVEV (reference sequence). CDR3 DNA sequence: TGTGCCAGCATTAACCGGTTGACTAGCGGAGGGGGGGATACGCAGTATTTT. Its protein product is CASINRLTSGGGDTQYF.

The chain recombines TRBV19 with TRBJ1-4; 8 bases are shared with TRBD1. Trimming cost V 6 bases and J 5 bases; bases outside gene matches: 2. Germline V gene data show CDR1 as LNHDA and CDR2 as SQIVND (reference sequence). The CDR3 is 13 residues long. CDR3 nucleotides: TGTGCCAGTAGCAGACAGGGGAATGAAAAACTGTTTTTT. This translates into CASSRQGNEKLFF. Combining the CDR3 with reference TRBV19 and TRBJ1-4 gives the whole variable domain DGGITQSPKYLFRKEGQNVTLSCEQNLNHDAMYWYRQDPGQGLRLIYYSQIVNDFQKGDIAEGYSVSREKKESFPLTVTSAQKNPTAFYLCASSRQGNEKLFFGSGTQLSVL.

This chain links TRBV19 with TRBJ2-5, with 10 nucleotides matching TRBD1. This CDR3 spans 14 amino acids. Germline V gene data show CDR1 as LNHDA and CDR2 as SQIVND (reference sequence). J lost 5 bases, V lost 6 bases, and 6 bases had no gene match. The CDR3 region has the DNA TGTGCCAGTAGCCGGGACAGGGGTCCGGAGACCCAGTACTTC. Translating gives CASSRDRGPETQYF.

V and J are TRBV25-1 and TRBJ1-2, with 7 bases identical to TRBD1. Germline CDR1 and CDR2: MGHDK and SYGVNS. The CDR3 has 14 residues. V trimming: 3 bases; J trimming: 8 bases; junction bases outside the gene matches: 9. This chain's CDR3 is CASSDSPGTAGYTF. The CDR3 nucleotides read TGTGCCAGCAGTGATTCCCCCGGGACAGCGGGCTACACCTTC.

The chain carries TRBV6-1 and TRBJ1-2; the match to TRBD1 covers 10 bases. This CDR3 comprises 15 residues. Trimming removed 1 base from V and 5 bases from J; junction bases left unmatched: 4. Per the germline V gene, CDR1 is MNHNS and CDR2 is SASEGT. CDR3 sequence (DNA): TGTGCCAGCAGTGAAGGGACAGGGGGAGGTTATGGCTACACCTTC. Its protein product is CASSEGTGGGYGYTF.

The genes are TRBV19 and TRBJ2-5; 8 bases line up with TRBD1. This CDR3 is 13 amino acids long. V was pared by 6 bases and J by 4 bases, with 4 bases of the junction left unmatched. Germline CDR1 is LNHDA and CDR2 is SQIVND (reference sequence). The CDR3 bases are TGTGCCAGTAGCCAGACAGGGGCAGAGACCCAGTACTTC. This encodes CASSQTGAETQYF.

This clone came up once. Here the CDR3 DNA reads TGTGCCACCCAAAGGCGGGAGGAGAACACCGGGGAGCTGTTTTTT. Its translation: CATQRREENTGELFF. The chain combines TRBV10-3 with TRBJ2-2; TRBD2 agrees at 8 bases. This CDR3 spans 15 amino acids. V trimming: 10 bases; J trimming: 1 base; junction bases outside the gene matches: 8. CDR1 and CDR2 from the germline V gene are ENHRY and SYGVKD.